The 27 T cell receptor beta chains below all came from one sample that was sequenced in a study of blood T cells in healthy people across ages. The second PCR ran roughly 7 to 12 cycles with a sample-barcoded 5' primer and J-beta primers. TCRdb independently ran MiXCR on the 5' RACE reads; one entry per CDR3 protein. The table shows approximately 810,000 distinct CDR3 sequences, with more than 25% occurring only once. The sequenced sample consisted of blood. The source of these receptors is a woman at least 80 years old in good health.

The table lists this clonotype with a few counts. The chain links TRBV4-1 to TRBJ2-1; D possibly uses TRBD1 or TRBD2 (6 bases each). Germline-derived CDR1 and CDR2 are MGHRA and YSYEKL. The CDR3 has 16 amino acids. V gave up 0 bases and J gave up 6 bases, with 15 bases separating them. The CDR3 is CASSQEGGRAGNEQFF. DNA for the CDR3: TGCGCCAGCAGCCAAGAGGGGGGCAGGGCGGGCAATGAGCAGTTCTTC.

This clonotype has at least ten counts. The chain couples TRBV7-2 to TRBJ1-1; no clear D. The CDR3 extends over 13 amino acids. Trimming shortened V by 1 base and J by 0 bases, and 3 bases separated the two germline ends. Germline V gives CDR1 SGHTA, CDR2 FQGNSA. CDR3 nucleotides: TGTGCCAGCAGCTTAGTCATGAACACTGAAGCTTTCTTT. Residues: CASSLVMNTEAFF.

The table lists this clonotype with many counts. This sequence joins TRBV7-2 and TRBJ2-7, with 10 positions matching TRBD2. The CDR3 spans 14 residues. The germline V gene encodes CDR1 SGHTA and CDR2 FQGNSA. The trim removed 3 bases at V and 3 bases at J, leaving 2 bases unmatched. CDR3 amino acids: CASSFSGGLYEQYF. The CDR3 DNA follows: TGTGCCAGCAGCTTTAGCGGGGGGCTCTACGAGCAGTACTTC.

The V and J genes are TRBV6-2 or TRBV6-3 and TRBJ1-5; tentative D call: TRBD1 (5 bases). The CDR3 is made up of 14 amino acids. V was pared by 3 bases and J by 6 bases, with 12 bases between. CDR1 MNHEY and CDR2 SVGEGT come from the germline V gene. The DNA for the CDR3 is TGTGCCAGCAGTTATGCAGGGAGGGCTCAGCCCCAGCATTTT. Encoded protein: CASSYAGRAQPQHF.

Ten or more counts support this clonotype. The chain is built from TRBV5-1 and TRBJ1-1; possible D gene TRBD1, 5 bases. The V gene lost 2 bases and the J gene lost 8 bases, with 13 bases spanning the gap. The CDR3 totals 13 residues. Germline V lookup: CDR1 SGHRS, CDR2 YFSETQ. CDR3 in amino acids: CASSFDSSPEAFF. The CDR3, as DNA: TGCGCCAGCAGCTTCGACAGTTCCCCGGAAGCTTTCTTT.

This clonotype was counted ten times or more. CDR3 in DNA: TGCGCCAGCAGCTTGGGAGGTATAGCCAAAAACATTCAGTACTTC. It translates to CASSLGGIAKNIQYF. The V gene is TRBV5-1, the J gene TRBJ2-4, with D unresolved. The V and J ends lost 0 bases and 0 bases respectively, with 7 bases between them. Germline V gene lookup returns CDR1 SGHRS and CDR2 YFSETQ. This CDR3 is built from 15 residues.

At least ten counts were recorded for this clonotype. The rearrangement joins TRBV6-1 to TRBJ2-7; weak D call: TRBD1 (7 bases). Germline V gene sequence: CDR1 MNHNS, CDR2 SASEGT. V was clipped by 2 bases and J by 0 bases, with 11 bases between them. This CDR3 spans 15 amino acids. The CDR3 nucleotides are TGTGCCAGCAGTGAAAGGAGGGACAGCTCCTACGAGCAGTACTTC. Translated: CASSERRDSSYEQYF.

This clonotype was counted at least ten times. The chain links TRBV7-2 to TRBJ1-2; tentatively, D is TRBD1 (5 bases). CDR3 length: 16 amino acids. The germline V gene has CDR1 SGHTA and CDR2 FQGNSA. V dropped 5 bases and J dropped 0 bases, with 16 bases sitting between them. DNA of the CDR3: TGTGCCAGCAGCCCGGGAGTGGGGGGAGCTAACTATGGCTACACCTTC. Its translation: CASSPGVGGANYGYTF.

A remark on this clonotype: A read error may explain this, as a much larger clone is one base away. The chain employs TRBV12-3 or TRBV12-4 and TRBJ1-2, with D unclear. The CDR3 has 12 amino acids. The DNA of the CDR3 is TGTGCCAGCAGTTTAGGCTACTATGGCTGCACCTTC. Translation gives CASSLGYYGCTF.

The chain carries TRBV2 and TRBJ2-5; D may be TRBD1 (5 bases). V was pared by 6 bases and J by 11 bases, with 28 bases between. CDR1 is SNHLY, CDR2 FYNNEI, per germline. This CDR3 is 16 amino acids long. In DNA, the CDR3 is TGTGCCAGCAGAGATCAGACAGATTGGGCCAAAAATGAGCAGTACTTC. It translates to CASRDQTDWAKNEQYF.

This CDR3 reads CASSLDGTRPYEQYF. In nucleotides, the CDR3 is TGCGCCAGCAGCTTGGATGGGACTAGACCCTACGAGCAGTACTTC. The chain couples TRBV5-1 to TRBJ2-7; 8 bases are shared with TRBD2. The CDR3 extends over 15 amino acids. Trimming took 0 bases from V and 2 from J; bases not matched to a gene: 4. Germline V gene sequence: CDR1 SGHRS, CDR2 YFSETQ.

CDR3 sequence reads: CASSQGARWNTEAFF. For the CDR3, the DNA is TGTGCCAGCAGCCAAGGCGCCAGGTGGAACACTGAAGCTTTCTTT. V gene TRBV3-1 combines with J gene TRBJ1-1; D is uncertain. V was pared by 1 base and J by 1 base, with 10 bases between. From germline, CDR1 is LGHDT and CDR2 YNNKEL (reference sequence). The CDR3 sequence is 15 residues long.

This clonotype was detected only a few times. The chain is built from TRBV2 and TRBJ2-5, with 9 bases aligning to TRBD1. This CDR3 has 18 amino acids. Trimming cost V 3 bases and J 6 bases; bases outside gene matches: 17. Germline CDR1 SNHLY, CDR2 FYNNEI. The CDR3 region is CASSDPPGQGELIKTQYF. The CDR3 DNA reads TGTGCCAGCAGTGACCCTCCGGGACAGGGCGAACTGATAAAGACCCAGTACTTC.

V and J are TRBV20-1 and TRBJ1-4, with a possible D match to TRBD1 (6 bases). CDR3 length: 15 residues. The germline V gene has CDR1 DFQATT and CDR2 SNEGSKA (reference sequence). V was clipped by 0 bases and J by 7 bases, with 15 bases between them. The CDR3 loop is CSARDLGKGGEKLFF. CDR3 DNA sequence: TGCAGTGCTAGAGATCTGGGGAAAGGGGGTGAAAAACTGTTTTTT.

This clonotype was seen many times. The chain joins TRBV28 to TRBJ2-3, with TRBD1 as a possible D gene (5 bases). Looked up from germline, CDR1 is MDHEN and CDR2 is SYDVKM. The ends were cut back, 2 bases at V and 4 bases at J, with 10 bases in the middle. The CDR3 is 14 residues long. CDR3 coding DNA: TGTGCCAGCAGTTTAATAGGGGTGGCAGATACGCAGTATTTT. Protein sequence: CASSLIGVADTQYF.

This clonotype appeared a few times. The chain carries TRBV30 and TRBJ2-7, with D hard to call. Germline V CDR1 and CDR2: GTSNPN, SVGIG (reference sequence). The CDR3 extends over 14 amino acids. V lost 0 bases to trimming and J lost 2 bases, with 11 bases between them. DNA of the CDR3: TGTGCCTGGAGTGTAAAACCAGTCACCTACGAGCAGTACTTC. Translating gives CAWSVKPVTYEQYF.

This clonotype was found a few times. The V and J genes are TRBV14 and TRBJ1-1; possible D gene TRBD1, 5 bases. V was trimmed by 3 bases and J by 3 bases, leaving 8 bases between them. CDR1 and CDR2 from the germline V gene are SGHDN and FVKESK. The CDR3 has 13 amino acids. DNA for the CDR3: TGTGCCAGCAGCCAGGACATTTACACTGAAGCTTTCTTT. It translates to CASSQDIYTEAFF. The variable domain in full, with the rest retrieved from reference TRBV14 and TRBJ1-1, is EAGVTQFPSHSVIEKGQTVTLRCDPISGHDNLYWYRRVMGKEIKFLLHFVKESKQDESGMPNNRFLAERTGGTYSTLKVQPAELEDSGVYFCASSQDIYTEAFFGQGTRLTVV.

The V and J genes are TRBV7-2 and TRBJ2-7; no reliable D call. CDR3 length equals 13 residues. Germline V gene data show CDR1 as SGHTA and CDR2 as FQGNSA. The germline V and J ends were trimmed by 10 bases and 3 bases, with 16 bases remaining between them. The CDR3 DNA is TGTGCCAACAGTTGCGCCAGGAGCTACGAGCAGTACTTC. It translates to CANSCARSYEQYF.

The chain joins TRBV6-5 to TRBJ2-1, with a tentative D call TRBD1 (6 bases). V dropped 2 bases and J dropped 2 bases, with 22 bases sitting between them. CDR1 is MNHEY and CDR2 is SVGAGI in the germline V gene. This CDR3 has 19 amino acids. CDR3 sequence: CASSYHSGGQSGAYNEQFF. The CDR3 DNA is TGTGCCAGCAGTTACCACTCGGGCGGACAGTCCGGGGCCTACAATGAGCAGTTCTTC.

The DNA for the CDR3 is TGTGCCAGCAGCTTAGTGGTGTTGCACAATGAGCAGTTCTTC. Protein: CASSLVVLHNEQFF. V usage is TRBV7-2 and J usage is TRBJ2-1, with D uncertain. Trimming removed 1 base at V and 5 bases at J, with 9 bases between. CDR3 length: 14 residues. Looked up from germline, CDR1 is SGHTA and CDR2 is FQGNSA. The full variable domain, its missing parts supplied by reference TRBV7-2 and TRBJ2-1, is GAGVSQSPSNKVTEKGKDVELRCDPISGHTALYWYRQSLGQGLEFLIYFQGNSAPDKSGLPSDRFSAERTGGSVSTLTIQRTQQEDSAVYLCASSLVVLHNEQFFGPGTRLTVL.

This clonotype occurred many times. The rearrangement uses TRBV7-9 and TRBJ2-1; 8 bases line up with TRBD2. The CDR3 has 15 amino acids. Germline V gene sequence: CDR1 SEHNR, CDR2 FQNEAQ (reference sequence). The V and J ends lost 5 bases and 9 bases, in that order; junction bases with no gene match: 12. The CDR3 loop reads CASSMNGGGLSEQFF. The CDR3 DNA reads as TGTGCCAGCAGCATGAACGGCGGGGGGCTTAGTGAGCAGTTCTTC.

The chain has TRBV15 and TRBJ2-2; D is tentatively TRBD1 or TRBD2 (6 bases each). The CDR3 loop spans 15 amino acids. Germline loops: CDR1 LNHNV, CDR2 YYDKDF (reference sequence). Trimming took 3 bases from V and 3 from J, leaving 11 bases between them. The CDR3 DNA reads TGTGCCACCAGCAGCCTCGGGGGCGACACCGGGGAGCTGTTTTTT. Protein: CATSSLGGDTGELFF. Full variable domain (remainder filled in from reference TRBV15 and TRBJ2-2): DAMVIQNPRYQVTQFGKPVTLSCSQTLNHNVMYWYQQKSSQAPKLLFHYYDKDFNNEADTPDNFQSRRPNTSFCFLDIRSPGLGDTAMYLCATSSLGGDTGELFFGEGSRLTVL.

The V gene is TRBV28, the J gene TRBJ2-1; no clear D gene. The germline V gene has CDR1 MDHEN and CDR2 SYDVKM. The CDR3 is 11 residues long. Trimming shortened V by 8 bases and J by 3 bases, and 5 bases separated the two germline ends. CDR3 sequence: CASDNYNEQFF. CDR3 coding DNA: TGTGCCAGCGACAACTACAATGAGCAGTTCTTC.

This clonotype occurred many times. The CDR3 coding sequence is TGTGCCAGCAGCACCGACACAGGGAGGATCTACGAGCAGTACTTC. This codes for CASSTDTGRIYEQYF. The chain has TRBV7-2 and TRBJ2-7; D might be TRBD1 or TRBD2, each matching 6 bases. The CDR3 contains 15 residues. Germline CDR1 and CDR2: SGHTA and FQGNSA. V gave up 5 bases and J gave up 3 bases, with 17 bases separating them.

This clonotype was seen many times. The chain employs TRBV20-1 and TRBJ2-5, with TRBD1 matching over 7 bases. CDR3 length: 13 residues. In germline, CDR1 is DFQATT, CDR2 SNEGSKA (reference sequence). J lost 5 bases, V lost 4 bases, and 7 bases had no gene match. DNA of the CDR3: TGCAGTGCTAACACAGGGGATAGGGAGACCCAGTACTTC. Protein product: CSANTGDRETQYF.

This clonotype appeared many times. This CDR3 is CASSLGSGGRNEQFF. The CDR3 DNA reads TGTGCCAGCAGTTTAGGTAGCGGGGGGAGAAATGAGCAGTTCTTC. The rearrangement uses TRBV12-3 or TRBV12-4 and TRBJ2-1; TRBD2 aligns across 10 bases. V trimming: 1 base; J trimming: 7 bases; junction bases outside the gene matches: 4. The CDR3 runs to 15 residues.

This clonotype was seen a single time. The chain couples TRBV27 to TRBJ2-2; 13 bases are shared with TRBD2. Germline trimming cut 6 bases from V and 3 bases from J; bases unmatched to any gene: 7. CDR1 is MNHEY and CDR2 is SMNVEV in the germline V gene (reference sequence). The CDR3 spans 17 residues. The CDR3 here is CASRGTSGAMDTGELFF. CDR3 DNA sequence: TGTGCCAGCAGGGGGACTAGCGGGGCGATGGACACCGGGGAGCTGTTTTTT.